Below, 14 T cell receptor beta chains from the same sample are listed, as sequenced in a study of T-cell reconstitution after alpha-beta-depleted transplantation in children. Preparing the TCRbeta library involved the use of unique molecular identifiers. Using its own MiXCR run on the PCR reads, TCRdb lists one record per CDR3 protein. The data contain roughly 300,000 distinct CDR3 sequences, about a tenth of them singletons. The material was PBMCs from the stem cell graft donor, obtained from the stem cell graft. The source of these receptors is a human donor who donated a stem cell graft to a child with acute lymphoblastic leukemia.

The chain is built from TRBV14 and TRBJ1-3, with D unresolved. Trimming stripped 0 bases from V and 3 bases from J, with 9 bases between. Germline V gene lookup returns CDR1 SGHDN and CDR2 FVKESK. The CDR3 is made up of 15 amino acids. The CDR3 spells CASSQDWGGGNTIYF. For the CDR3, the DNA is TGTGCCAGCAGCCAAGATTGGGGAGGTGGAAACACCATATATTTT.

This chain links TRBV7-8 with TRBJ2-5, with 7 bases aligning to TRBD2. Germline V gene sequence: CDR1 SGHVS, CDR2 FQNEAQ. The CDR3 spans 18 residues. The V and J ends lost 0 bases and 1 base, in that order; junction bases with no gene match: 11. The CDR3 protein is CASSLARGVGRFQETQYF. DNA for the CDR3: TGTGCCAGCAGCTTAGCTAGAGGGGTCGGGAGGTTCCAAGAGACCCAGTACTTC.

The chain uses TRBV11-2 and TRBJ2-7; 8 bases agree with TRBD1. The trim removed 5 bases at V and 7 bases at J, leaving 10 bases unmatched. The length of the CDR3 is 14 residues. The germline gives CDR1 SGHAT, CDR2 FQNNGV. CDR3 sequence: CASSPGTGALEQYF. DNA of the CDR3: TGTGCCAGCAGCCCAGGGACAGGCGCCCTGGAGCAGTACTTC.

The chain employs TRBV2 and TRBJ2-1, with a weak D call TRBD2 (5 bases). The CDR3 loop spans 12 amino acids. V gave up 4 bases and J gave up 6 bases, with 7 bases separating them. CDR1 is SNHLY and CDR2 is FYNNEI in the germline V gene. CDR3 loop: CASSGLPNEQFF. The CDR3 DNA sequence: TGTGCCAGCAGTGGACTACCCAATGAGCAGTTCTTC.

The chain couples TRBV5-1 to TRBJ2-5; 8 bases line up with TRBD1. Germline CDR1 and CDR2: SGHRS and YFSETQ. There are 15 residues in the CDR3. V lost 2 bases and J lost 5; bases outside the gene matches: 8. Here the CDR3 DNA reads TGCGCCAGCAGCTTTAGCACAGGACAGGGTGAGACCCAGTACTTC. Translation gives CASSFSTGQGETQYF.

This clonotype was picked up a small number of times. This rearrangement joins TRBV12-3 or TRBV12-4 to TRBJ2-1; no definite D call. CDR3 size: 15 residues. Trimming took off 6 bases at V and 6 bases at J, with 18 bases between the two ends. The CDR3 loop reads CASSPLASTFNEQFF. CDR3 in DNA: TGTGCCAGCAGCCCACTGGCGTCCACCTTCAATGAGCAGTTCTTC.

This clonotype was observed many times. The CDR3 is CSATSGTGATQYF. The CDR3 DNA reads as TGCAGTGCAACTTCCGGGACAGGGGCTACGCAGTATTTT. The chain uses TRBV20-1 and TRBJ2-3; 10 nucleotides align to TRBD1. The CDR3 sequence is 13 residues long. Per the germline V gene, CDR1 is DFQATT and CDR2 is SNEGSKA (reference sequence). Losses at the gene ends were 6 bases for V and 8 bases for J; bases not matched to a gene: 8.

DNA of the CDR3: TGCGCCACCAACCTAGATCCCTTTTCTAGCGGGTCTATGGAAGAGACCCAGTACTTC. As protein: CATNLDPFSSGSMEETQYF. The V call is TRBV5-1, the J call TRBJ2-5; 8 nucleotides agree with TRBD2. Germline V gene sequence: CDR1 SGHRS, CDR2 YFSETQ. The ends lost 9 bases at V and 3 bases at J; junction bases unmatched: 25. The CDR3 has 19 residues.

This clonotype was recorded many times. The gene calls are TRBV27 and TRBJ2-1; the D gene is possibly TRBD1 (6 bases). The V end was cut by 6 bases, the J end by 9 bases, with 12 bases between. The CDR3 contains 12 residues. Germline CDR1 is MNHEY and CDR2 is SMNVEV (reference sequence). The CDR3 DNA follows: TGTGCCAGCAGCGTACAGGGAAGTGAGCAGTTCTTC. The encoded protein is CASSVQGSEQFF.

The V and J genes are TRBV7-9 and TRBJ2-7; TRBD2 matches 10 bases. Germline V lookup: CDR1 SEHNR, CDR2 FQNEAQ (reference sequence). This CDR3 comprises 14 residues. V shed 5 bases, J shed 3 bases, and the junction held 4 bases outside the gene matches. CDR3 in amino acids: CASSPGLADYEQYF. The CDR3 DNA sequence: TGTGCCAGCAGCCCCGGACTAGCGGACTACGAGCAGTACTTC.

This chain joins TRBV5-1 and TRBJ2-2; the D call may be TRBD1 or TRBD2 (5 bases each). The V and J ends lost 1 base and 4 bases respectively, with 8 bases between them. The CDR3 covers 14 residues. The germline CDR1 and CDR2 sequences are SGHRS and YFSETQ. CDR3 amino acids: CASSLMGTTGELFF. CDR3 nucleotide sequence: TGCGCCAGCAGCTTGATGGGGACCACCGGGGAGCTGTTTTTT.

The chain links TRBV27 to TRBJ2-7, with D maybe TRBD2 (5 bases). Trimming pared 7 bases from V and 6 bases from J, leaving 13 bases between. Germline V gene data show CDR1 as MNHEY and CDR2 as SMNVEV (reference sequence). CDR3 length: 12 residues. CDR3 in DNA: TGTGCCAGCATGGGAGTACCGGGCGAGCAGTACTTC. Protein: CASMGVPGEQYF.

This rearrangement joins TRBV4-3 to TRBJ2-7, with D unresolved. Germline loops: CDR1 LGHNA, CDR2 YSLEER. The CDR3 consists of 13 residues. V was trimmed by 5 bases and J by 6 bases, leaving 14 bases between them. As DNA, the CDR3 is TGCGCCAGCAGCGAACAGATGCTCCGCGAGCAGTACTTC. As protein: CASSEQMLREQYF.

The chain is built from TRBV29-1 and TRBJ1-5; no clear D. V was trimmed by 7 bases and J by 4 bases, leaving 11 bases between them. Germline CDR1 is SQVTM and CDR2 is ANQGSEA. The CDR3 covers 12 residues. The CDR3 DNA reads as TGCAGCGCCACGGACGGAAATCAGCCCCAGCATTTT. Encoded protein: CSATDGNQPQHF.